Below are 11 T cell receptor beta chains sequenced from a single sample in a study of blood T cell repertoires in COVID-19. The protocol was immunoSEQ multiplex PCR, while the TCRdb copy is restricted to in-frame clones and leaves out a portion. Of 35,000 to 45,000 clones listed, approximately 90% are singletons. The specimen sequenced was peripheral blood. Every receptor here comes from a man in his sixties or seventies with active COVID-19.

The V and J genes are TRBV18 and TRBJ1-2; no reliable D call. This CDR3 contains 16 residues. V was clipped by 1 base and J by 8 bases, with 20 bases between them. Germline CDR1 reads KGHSH; CDR2 reads LQKENI. CDR3 in amino acids: CASSPQEGHDSGGYTF. For the CDR3, the DNA is TGTGCCAGCTCACCACAGGAAGGGCACGATAGCGGGGGCTACACCTTC.

V is TRBV4-3 and J is TRBJ1-6; tentatively, D is TRBD1 (5 bases). Trimming stripped 0 bases from V and 7 bases from J, with 10 bases between. Germline CDR1 and CDR2: LGHNA and YSLEER. The CDR3 extends over 15 amino acids. The CDR3 here is CASSQDRQGNSPLHF. The CDR3, as DNA: TGCGCCAGCAGCCAAGATCGGCAGGGAAATTCACCCCTCCACTTT.

Here the CDR3 reads CASSFLSAGEGTQYF. CDR3 DNA sequence: TGCGCCAGCAGCTTCCTCTCGGCGGGAGAGGGGACCCAGTACTTC. V usage is TRBV5-1 and J usage is TRBJ2-5, with 7 bases matching TRBD2. Germline V gene sequence: CDR1 SGHRS, CDR2 YFSETQ. J was trimmed by 7 bases and V by 2 bases; bases with no gene match: 11. There are 15 residues in the CDR3.

This clone has just one count. In DNA, the CDR3 is TGTGCCAGCAGCTTTCGCTTAAGGGCGGGAGCTAGGAATGAGCAGTTCTTC. It specifies CASSFRLRAGARNEQFF. This rearrangement joins TRBV13 to TRBJ2-1, with TRBD2 matching over 7 bases. Germline V gene lookup returns CDR1 PRHDT and CDR2 FYEKMQ (reference sequence). The CDR3 has 17 residues. V was clipped by 3 bases and J by 7 bases; unmatched bases: 15.

This chain connects TRBV27 to TRBJ2-1; 8 nucleotides match TRBD2. J lost 3 bases, V lost 2 bases, and 3 bases had no gene match. From germline, CDR1 is MNHEY and CDR2 SMNVEV (reference sequence). CDR3 size: 15 residues. The CDR3 sequence is CASSLKLADYNEQFF. In DNA form, the CDR3 reads TGTGCCAGCAGTTTAAAACTAGCGGACTACAATGAGCAGTTCTTC.

This chain links TRBV6-4 with TRBJ2-7; 12 nucleotides agree with TRBD2. Germline trimming cut 2 bases from V and 6 bases from J; bases unmatched to any gene: 5. Germline V gene sequence: CDR1 MRHNA, CDR2 SNTAGT. The CDR3 consists of 15 residues. The CDR3 is CASSDRLAGGREQYF. CDR3 in DNA: TGTGCCAGCAGTGACAGGCTAGCGGGGGGGCGCGAGCAGTACTTC.

The chain combines TRBV7-2 with TRBJ2-7, with 10 bases fitting TRBD1. The V gene end was trimmed by 0 bases and the J gene end by 2 bases; junction bases not matched to a gene: 1. Germline loops: CDR1 SGHTA, CDR2 FQGNSA. The CDR3 loop spans 15 amino acids. Here the CDR3 reads CASSLAGTGAYEQYF. CDR3 sequence (DNA): TGTGCCAGCAGCTTAGCCGGGACAGGGGCCTACGAGCAGTACTTC.

This chain links TRBV27 with TRBJ2-3, with 11 positions matching TRBD2. The CDR3 sequence is 15 residues long. J was trimmed by 3 bases and V by 4 bases; bases with no gene match: 3. Germline values: CDR1 MNHEY, CDR2 SMNVEV (reference sequence). The chain's CDR3 is CASSSGLAVTDTQYF. DNA of the CDR3: TGTGCCAGCAGTTCGGGACTAGCGGTTACAGATACGCAGTATTTT.

J is TRBJ2-1 and V is TRBV7-3; tentative D call: TRBD2 (6 bases). Trimming took 5 bases from V and 1 from J, leaving 15 bases between them. Germline lookup yields CDR1 SGHTA and CDR2 FQGTGA. The CDR3 contains 16 residues. In nucleotides, the CDR3 is TGTGCCAGCAGCCAGTTCTCCGGGGGTTCCTACAATGAGCAGTTCTTC. Its protein is CASSQFSGGSYNEQFF.

Of note for this clone: One junction end disagrees with the germline gene, perhaps due to a read error. The chain carries TRBV18 and TRBJ2-1, with 11 bases matching TRBD2. Germline lookup yields CDR1 KGHSH and CDR2 LQKENI. The CDR3 runs to 15 residues. The CDR3 DNA follows: TGTGCCAGCTCAGAACTAGCGGGGGCGAGTAATGAGCACCTCTTC. Its translation: CASSELAGASNEHLF.

The V gene is TRBV5-1, the J gene TRBJ2-2; possibly TRBD2 for D (7 bases). Per the germline V gene, CDR1 is SGHRS and CDR2 is YFSETQ. The V gene lost 0 bases and the J gene lost 6 bases, with 12 bases spanning the gap. This CDR3 has 15 amino acids. This CDR3 is CASSLDTGGAGELFF. DNA of the CDR3: TGCGCCAGCAGCTTGGATACGGGGGGCGCCGGGGAGCTGTTTTTT.